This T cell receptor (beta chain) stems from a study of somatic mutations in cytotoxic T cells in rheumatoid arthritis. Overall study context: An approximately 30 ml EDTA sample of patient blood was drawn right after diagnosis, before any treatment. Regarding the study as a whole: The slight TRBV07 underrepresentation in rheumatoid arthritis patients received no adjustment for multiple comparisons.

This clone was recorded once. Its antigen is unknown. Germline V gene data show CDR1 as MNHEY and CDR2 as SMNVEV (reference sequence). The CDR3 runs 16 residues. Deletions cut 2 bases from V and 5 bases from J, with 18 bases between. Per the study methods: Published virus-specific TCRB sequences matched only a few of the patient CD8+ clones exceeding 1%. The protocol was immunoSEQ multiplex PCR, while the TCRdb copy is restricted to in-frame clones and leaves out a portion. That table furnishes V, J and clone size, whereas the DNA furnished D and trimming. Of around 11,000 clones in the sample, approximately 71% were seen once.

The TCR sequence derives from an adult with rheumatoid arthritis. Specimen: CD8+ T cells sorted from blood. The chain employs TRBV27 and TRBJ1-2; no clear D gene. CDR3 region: CASSLGRRQERYGYTF. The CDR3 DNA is TGTGCCAGCAGTTTAGGGCGCCGGCAGGAGCGGTATGGCTACACCTTC.